These 29 T cell receptor beta chains came from one sample sequenced in a study of blood T cell repertoires in COVID-19. The data were produced by immunoSEQ multiplex PCR, yet TCRdb's version contains in-frame clones alone and is incomplete. The data contain about 270,000 clones, around 89% of them singletons. The sequenced material came from PBMCs or T cells enriched from blood (not recorded which). The source is a woman in her 40s with acute COVID-19.

The chain employs TRBV2 and TRBJ2-1; D remains unclear. Germline CDR1 and CDR2: SNHLY and FYNNEI. The CDR3 runs to 12 residues. V was trimmed by 7 bases and J by 7 bases, leaving 11 bases between them. The CDR3 DNA follows: TGTGCCAGCACGCGGCTTCCTAATGAGCAGTTCTTC. Amino acids: CASTRLPNEQFF.

The chain carries TRBV19 and TRBJ1-5, with D perhaps matching TRBD1 (5 bases). V lost 5 bases, J lost 7 bases, and 15 bases lay in between. From germline, CDR1 is LNHDA and CDR2 SQIVND (reference sequence). The CDR3 covers 14 residues. CDR3 coding DNA: TGTGCCAGTAGTCAGGGCGGGGAGGGGCAGCCCCAGCATTTT. The encoded protein is CASSQGGEGQPQHF.

The chain is built from TRBV30 and TRBJ1-6; D is unresolved. This CDR3 is 13 amino acids long. CDR1 and CDR2 from the germline V gene are GTSNPN and SVGIG (reference sequence). The ends were cut back, 0 bases at V and 8 bases at J, with 8 bases in the middle. CDR3 bases: TGTGCCTGGAGTGTGAGTTTAGATTCACCCCTCCACTTT. Translation: CAWSVSLDSPLHF.

This rearrangement joins TRBV30 to TRBJ1-3; D gene uncertain. CDR1 is GTSNPN, CDR2 SVGIG, per germline (reference sequence). CDR3 size: 13 residues. Trimming shortened V by 3 bases and J by 3 bases, and 9 bases separated the two germline ends. CDR3 in amino acids: CAWRLASGNTIYF. The CDR3 DNA sequence: TGTGCCTGGAGATTAGCAAGTGGAAACACCATATATTTT.

The V gene is TRBV27, the J gene TRBJ2-7; TRBD1 matches at 7 bases. CDR1 and CDR2 (germline): MNHEY, SMNVEV (reference sequence). There are 17 residues in the CDR3. J lost 0 bases, V lost 8 bases, and 16 bases had no gene match. The CDR3 spells CASQGFNRGRSSYEQYF. DNA of the CDR3: TGTGCCAGCCAGGGATTCAACAGGGGTCGAAGCTCCTACGAGCAGTACTTC.

This chain uses TRBV7-8 with TRBJ2-5; TRBD2 is a possible D gene (6 bases). V gave up 5 bases and J gave up 2 bases, with 15 bases separating them. The CDR3 length is 15 residues. CDR1 is SGHVS, CDR2 FQNEAQ, per germline. The CDR3 region is CASSPGPRGQETQYF. As DNA, the CDR3 is TGTGCCAGCAGCCCCGGCCCGCGGGGACAAGAGACCCAGTACTTC.

This chain connects TRBV3-1 (or the pseudogene TRBV3-2) to TRBJ2-1; 7 positions agree with TRBD2. CDR1 is LGHDT and CDR2 is YNNKEL in the germline V gene (reference sequence). The CDR3 contains 14 residues. V was clipped by 4 bases and J by 2 bases; unmatched bases: 2. The CDR3 loop is CASSPGLPYNEQFF. CDR3 nucleotides: TGTGCCAGCAGCCCGGGACTACCCTACAATGAGCAGTTCTTC.

This chain joins TRBV27 and TRBJ2-1; 11 bases are shared with TRBD2. Trimming took 2 bases from V and 5 from J; bases not matched to a gene: 2. The germline gives CDR1 MNHEY, CDR2 SMNVEV (reference sequence). The length of the CDR3 is 15 residues. The CDR3: CASSLLAGGNNEQFF. For the CDR3, the DNA is TGTGCCAGCAGTTTACTAGCGGGAGGCAACAATGAGCAGTTCTTC.

The chain couples TRBV7-2 to TRBJ1-2, with a tentative D call TRBD1 (6 bases). The CDR3 has 16 residues. Germline CDR1 and CDR2: SGHTA and FQGNSA. The germline V and J ends were trimmed by 5 bases and 4 bases, with 20 bases remaining between them. This CDR3 is CASSPQTGPVLYGYTF. The CDR3 coding sequence is TGTGCCAGCAGCCCGCAGACAGGCCCCGTCCTCTATGGCTACACCTTC.

The V gene is TRBV11-3, the J gene TRBJ2-3; 8 bases agree with TRBD2. After removal of 6 bases from V and 6 bases from J, the junction contained 2 bases not matched to a gene. The CDR3 has 12 residues. Germline V gives CDR1 SGHNT, CDR2 YENEEA. CDR3 region: CASRRLADTQYF. For the CDR3, the DNA is TGTGCCAGCAGACGACTAGCGGATACGCAGTATTTT.

This clone turned up a few times. The CDR3, as DNA: TGTGCCTGGACGTCCTACGGGGCGCGGGGACTGTTTTTT. Translating gives CAWTSYGARGLFF. The gene calls are TRBV30 and TRBJ1-4; a weak D match, TRBD1 (5 bases). Trimming took 4 bases from V and 13 from J, leaving 19 bases between them. The CDR3 is 13 amino acids. Per germline, CDR1 GTSNPN and CDR2 SVGIG (reference sequence).

The gene calls are TRBV6-5 and TRBJ2-3; tentative D call: TRBD2 (6 bases). The germline V gene has CDR1 MNHEY and CDR2 SVGAGI. V was pared by 5 bases and J by 1 base, with 13 bases between. The CDR3 consists of 15 residues. The CDR3 protein is CASSTWRGRTDTQYF. CDR3 in DNA: TGTGCCAGCAGTACCTGGCGGGGCCGCACAGATACGCAGTATTTT.

The chain links TRBV5-1 to TRBJ2-7, with TRBD2 matching 12 bases. The CDR3 loop spans 15 amino acids. With 4 bases clipped from V and 3 bases from J, the junction kept 5 bases outside the gene matches. CDR1 is SGHRS, CDR2 YFSETQ, per germline. The CDR3 nucleotides are TGCGCCAGCAGCCTAACTAGCGGGAGGTTCTACGAGCAGTACTTC. Translating it yields CASSLTSGRFYEQYF.

This clone was seen just once. The chain has TRBV15 and TRBJ2-2; tentatively, D is TRBD2 (5 bases). V was pared by 0 bases and J by 6 bases, with 14 bases between. CDR3 length: 16 amino acids. The germline CDR1 and CDR2 sequences are LNHNV and YYDKDF (reference sequence). CDR3 protein: CATSRDYTSFPGELFF. The CDR3 bases are TGTGCCACCAGCAGAGATTATACTAGTTTCCCCGGGGAGCTGTTTTTT.

This clone was seen only once. The rearrangement links TRBV6-5 to TRBJ1-1; 7 bases agree with TRBD1. V was pared by 6 bases and J by 1 base, with 8 bases of the junction left unmatched. Germline V lookup: CDR1 MNHEY, CDR2 SVGAGI. CDR3 length: 15 residues. CDR3 sequence: CASSLDRWGNTEAFF. CDR3 DNA: TGTGCCAGCAGCCTGGACAGGTGGGGGAACACTGAAGCTTTCTTT.

This chain connects TRBV19 to TRBJ2-7, with 8 nucleotides matching TRBD1. The CDR3 extends over 15 amino acids. The V gene's germline CDR1 is LNHDA and CDR2 SQIVND (reference sequence). V lost 4 bases to trimming and J lost 5 bases; unmatched junction nucleotides: 10. The DNA of the CDR3 is TGTGCCAGTAGTACCTCAGGGACAGGTCGGGACGAGCAGTACTTC. It is translated as CASSTSGTGRDEQYF.

The rearrangement uses TRBV24-1 and TRBJ2-1, with 11 positions matching TRBD2. CDR3 length: 16 amino acids. In germline, CDR1 is KGHDR, CDR2 SFDVKD. Trimming cost V 6 bases and J 3 bases; bases outside gene matches: 6. CDR3 DNA: TGTGCCACCAGTCGTTCCGGGACTAGCGGCTACAATGAGCAGTTCTTC. Its translation: CATSRSGTSGYNEQFF.

The genes are TRBV14 and TRBJ1-2; 9 bases map to TRBD1. The trim removed 4 bases at V and 1 base at J, leaving 4 bases unmatched. The germline V gene encodes CDR1 SGHDN and CDR2 FVKESK. The CDR3 is 15 residues long. The CDR3 sequence: CASSPPGQGNYGYTF. The CDR3 nucleotides read TGTGCCAGCAGCCCTCCGGGACAGGGTAACTATGGCTACACCTTC.

As regards this clone: The same CDR3 also results from other DNA sequences found in this sample. The J gene is TRBJ2-1, the V gene TRBV9; D might be TRBD2 (5 bases). V lost 0 bases and J lost 0, with 7 bases in between. This CDR3 comprises 15 residues. Germline V gene sequence: CDR1 SGDLS, CDR2 YYNGEE. The DNA for the CDR3 is TGTGCCAGCAGCGTAGACAGCGGCTCCTACAATGAGCAGTTCTTC. It yields the protein CASSVDSGSYNEQFF.

V usage is TRBV3-1 (or the pseudogene TRBV3-2) and J usage is TRBJ2-2; maybe TRBD2 (7 bases). Germline V gives CDR1 LGHDT, CDR2 YNNKEL (reference sequence). The CDR3 has 15 amino acids. The V and J ends lost 10 bases and 6 bases respectively, with 21 bases between them. CDR3: CATSKGGGLPGELFF. As DNA, the CDR3 is TGTGCCACTAGCAAGGGGGGAGGGCTCCCCGGGGAGCTGTTTTTT.

The CDR3, as DNA: TGTGCCAGTAGTATAGTTCCGGAGAACTATGGCTACACCTTC. Encoded protein: CASSIVPENYGYTF. V is TRBV19 and J is TRBJ1-2; D is unresolved. Trimming shortened V by 1 base and J by 2 bases, and 8 bases separated the two germline ends. The CDR3 spans 14 residues. CDR1 and CDR2 (germline): LNHDA, SQIVND (reference sequence).

The rearrangement joins TRBV3-1 (or the pseudogene TRBV3-2) to TRBJ2-7; maybe TRBD2 (6 bases). The CDR3 spans 14 residues. Per the germline V gene, CDR1 is LGHDT and CDR2 is YNNKEL (reference sequence). V was cut by 8 bases and J by 6 bases, with 20 bases left in between. CDR3: CASSPQGGSAEQYV. The CDR3, as DNA: TGTGCCAGCTCGCCCCAGGGAGGCTCGGCCGAGCAGTACGTC.

CDR3 in DNA: TGTGCCAGCTCACCACCACAGGGGAGCGGGGAGACCCAGTACTTC. It is translated as CASSPPQGSGETQYF. The chain combines TRBV18 with TRBJ2-5, with a weak D call TRBD1 (7 bases). V lost 0 bases to trimming and J lost 5 bases, with 13 bases between them. CDR1 is KGHSH, CDR2 LQKENI, per germline. CDR3 length: 15 amino acids.

In this sample, this clone turned up once. The J gene is TRBJ1-5, the V gene TRBV28; D not resolved. V was shortened by 6 bases and J by 7 bases, with 19 bases between the two germline ends. Germline lookup yields CDR1 MDHEN and CDR2 SYDVKM. This CDR3 has 15 residues. This CDR3 reads CASRPLGGLEQPQHF. DNA of the CDR3: TGTGCCAGCAGACCCTTGGGAGGGTTGGAGCAGCCCCAGCATTTT.

The chain uses TRBV10-3 and TRBJ1-4; no reliable D call. Germline CDR1 and CDR2: ENHRY and SYGVKD. Trimming took off 6 bases at V and 6 bases at J, with 11 bases between the two ends. The CDR3 extends over 13 amino acids. CDR3 nucleotides: TGTGCCATCAGCGGAGGTTGGGATGAAAAACTGTTTTTT. Protein product: CAISGGWDEKLFF.

This clone showed up just a few times. The V call is TRBV7-6, the J call TRBJ1-6; D is unclear. Trimming left V 1 base short and J 8 bases short, with 9 bases between. Per the germline V gene, CDR1 is SGHVS and CDR2 is FNYEAQ. CDR3 length: 14 amino acids. The CDR3 DNA reads as TGTGCCAGCAGCTTAGTGGCCGCTTATTCACCCCTCCACTTT. It encodes CASSLVAAYSPLHF. The full variable domain, completed using reference TRBV7-6 and TRBJ1-6, is GAGVSQSPRYKVTKRGQDVALRCDPISGHVSLYWYRQALGQGPEFLTYFNYEAQQDKSGLPNDRFSAERPEGSISTLTIQRTEQRDSAMYRCASSLVAAYSPLHFGNGTRLTVT.

This clone was seen only once. The rearrangement links TRBV30 to TRBJ1-2; 7 bases are a match to TRBD1. From germline, CDR1 is GTSNPN and CDR2 SVGIG (reference sequence). The CDR3 is 13 residues long. V gave up 6 bases and J gave up 6 bases; unmatched junction bases: 10. This CDR3 reads CACKDRVKHGYTF. The CDR3 DNA sequence: TGTGCCTGCAAAGACAGGGTGAAACATGGCTACACCTTC.

The chain is built from TRBV7-2 and TRBJ2-1; maybe TRBD2 (6 bases). The length of the CDR3 is 14 residues. V lost 4 bases and J lost 7, with 14 bases in between. The germline CDR1 and CDR2 sequences are SGHTA and FQGNSA. This chain's CDR3 is CASSSGLGKNEQFF. The DNA of the CDR3 is TGTGCCAGCAGCTCGGGACTCGGTAAAAATGAGCAGTTCTTC.

The rearrangement links TRBV9 to TRBJ2-1; TRBD2 matches 7 bases. The germline V gene encodes CDR1 SGDLS and CDR2 YYNGEE. The CDR3 spans 15 residues. The V and J ends lost 2 bases and 7 bases, in that order; junction bases with no gene match: 9. The CDR3 protein is CASSVGGSGQNEQFF. The CDR3 DNA is TGTGCCAGCAGCGTCGGCGGGAGCGGACAAAATGAGCAGTTCTTC.